This T cell receptor (beta chain) was profiled in a study of blood T cell repertoires in COVID-19 (TCRdb year 2020). Regarding the study in general: Samples from collaborators originated in the United States, Italy and Spain and spanned both the acute and convalescent phases of COVID-19. The prospective study material was composed of cDNA or gDNA derived from T cells, B-cell-depleted T cells, or PBMCs. Deeply sampled blood TCRbeta repertoires from subjects exposed to, actively infected with, or recovered from COVID-19 were included in the dataset. The repertoires were released in a freely available public database intended as a resource for research on the immune response to SARS-CoV-2. Samples were obtained from the ongoing ImmuneRACE study (first 160 participants) and from approximately 1,200 subjects provided by 6 global collaborators. Sample metadata almost always included a de-identified subject ID, COVID-19 status, age in years and sex. Where available, HLA class I and class II types were obtained from metadata supplied by the sample provider rather than from assay-based typing.

As to this clone: What this receptor recognizes is not known. No much larger clone exists at a distance of one base, and base qualities are not known.

Overall study outcomes, separate from this receptor: The quantity of clinical and demographic metadata differed by source and by participant and was supplied without curation.

Collaborating institutions collected whole blood in K2EDTA tubes following their own protocols. For TCRbeta analysis, collaborator samples were shipped as frozen whole blood, as isolated PBMCs, or as DNA extracted from either sample type. Ends trimmed: V by 3 bases, J by 0 bases; bases unmatched to a gene: 4. Based on the germline V gene, the CDR1 and CDR2 sequences are SGDLS and YYNGEE. Counted from cysteine to phenylalanine, this CDR3 has 15 amino acids. Of all the DNA, just the CDR3 is kept, 45 bases in frame from base 1. TCRbeta CDR3 regions were amplified from genomic DNA using the immunoSEQ Assay, a bias-controlled multiplex PCR. On the authors' methods: The number of nucleated cells in each sample was estimated from the amplification of reference gene primers within the assay. Sequence reads were collapsed and filtered to measure the absolute abundance of every unique TCRbeta CDR3 rearrangement. Productive Simpson clonality was computed per sample as the square root of Simpson's diversity index over productive rearrangements. Not all clones reach the TCRdb copy of this immuneACCESS table, which keeps in-frame sequences only. Checked studies attribute under half of the gap to unresolved V genes and leave the rest unexplained. The V and J calls and clone size were taken over from that table, and D and trimming were inferred from the DNA. This sample holds hundreds of thousands of clones; roughly four fifths were observed only once. Over 1.5% of the sample rests with the top ten.

This receptor chain uses TRBV9 and TRBJ1-2, with 8 central nucleotides matching TRBD1. The TCR comes from a woman of 80 years or more with acute or convalescent COVID-19. The material sequenced was peripheral blood. The CDR3 has the sequence CASSAGQGTNYGYTF. The DNA sequence follows: TGTGCCAGCAGCGCAGGACAGGGCACTAACTATGGCTACACCTTC.